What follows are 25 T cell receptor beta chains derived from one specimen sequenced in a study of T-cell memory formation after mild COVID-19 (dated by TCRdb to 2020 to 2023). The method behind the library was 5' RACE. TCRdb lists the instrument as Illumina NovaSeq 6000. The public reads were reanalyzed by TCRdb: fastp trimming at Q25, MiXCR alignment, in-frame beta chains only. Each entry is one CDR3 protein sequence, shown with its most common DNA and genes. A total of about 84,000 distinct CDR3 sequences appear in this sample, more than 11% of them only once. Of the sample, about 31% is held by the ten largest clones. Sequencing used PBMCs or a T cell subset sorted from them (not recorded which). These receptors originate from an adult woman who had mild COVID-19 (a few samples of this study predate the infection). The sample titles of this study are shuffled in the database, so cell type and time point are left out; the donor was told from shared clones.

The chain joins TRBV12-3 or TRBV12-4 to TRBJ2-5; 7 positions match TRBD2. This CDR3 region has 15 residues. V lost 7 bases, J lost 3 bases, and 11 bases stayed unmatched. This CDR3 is CASKAGDAGEETQYF. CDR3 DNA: TGTGCCAGCAAGGCCGGAGATGCGGGGGAAGAGACCCAGTACTTC.

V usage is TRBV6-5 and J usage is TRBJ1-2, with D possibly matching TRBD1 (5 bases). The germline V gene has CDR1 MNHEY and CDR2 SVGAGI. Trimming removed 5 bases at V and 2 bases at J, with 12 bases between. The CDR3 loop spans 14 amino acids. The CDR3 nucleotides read TGTGCCAGCAGTCCCTCTCAGGGAAACTATGGCTACACCTTC. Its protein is CASSPSQGNYGYTF.

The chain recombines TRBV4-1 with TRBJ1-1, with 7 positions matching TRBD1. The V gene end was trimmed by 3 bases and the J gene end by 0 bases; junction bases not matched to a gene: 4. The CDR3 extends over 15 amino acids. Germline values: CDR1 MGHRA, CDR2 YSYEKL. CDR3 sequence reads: CASSHPTGMNTEAFF. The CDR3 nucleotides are TGCGCCAGCAGCCACCCGACAGGGATGAACACTGAAGCTTTCTTT.

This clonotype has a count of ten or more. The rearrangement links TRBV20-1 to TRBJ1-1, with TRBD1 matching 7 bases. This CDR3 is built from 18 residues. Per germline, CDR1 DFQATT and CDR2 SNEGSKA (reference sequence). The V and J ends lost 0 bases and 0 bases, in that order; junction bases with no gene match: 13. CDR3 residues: CSARDMDRSGELNTEAFF. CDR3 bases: TGCAGTGCTAGAGATATGGACAGGTCGGGCGAATTGAACACTGAAGCTTTCTTT.

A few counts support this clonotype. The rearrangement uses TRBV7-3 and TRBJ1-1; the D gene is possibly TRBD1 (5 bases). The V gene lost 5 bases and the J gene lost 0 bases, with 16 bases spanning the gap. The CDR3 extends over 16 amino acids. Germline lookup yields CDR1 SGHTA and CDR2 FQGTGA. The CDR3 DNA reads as TGTGCCAGCAGCCTAGGACACTCGGGGGTGAACACTGAAGCTTTCTTT. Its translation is CASSLGHSGVNTEAFF.

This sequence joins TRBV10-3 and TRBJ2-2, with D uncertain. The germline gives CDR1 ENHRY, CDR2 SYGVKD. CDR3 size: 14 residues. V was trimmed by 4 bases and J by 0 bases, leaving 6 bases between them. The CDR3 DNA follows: TGTGCCATCAGTGGAGGCTCGAACACCGGGGAGCTGTTTTTT. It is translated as CAISGGSNTGELFF.

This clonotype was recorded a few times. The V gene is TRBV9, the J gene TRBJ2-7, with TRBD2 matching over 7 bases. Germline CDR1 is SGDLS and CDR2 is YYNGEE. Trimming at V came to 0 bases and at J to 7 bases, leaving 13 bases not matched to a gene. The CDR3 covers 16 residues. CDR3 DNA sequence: TGTGCCAGCAGCGTAGCAACCATGGGACTACTAGATGAGCAGTACTTC. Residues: CASSVATMGLLDEQYF.

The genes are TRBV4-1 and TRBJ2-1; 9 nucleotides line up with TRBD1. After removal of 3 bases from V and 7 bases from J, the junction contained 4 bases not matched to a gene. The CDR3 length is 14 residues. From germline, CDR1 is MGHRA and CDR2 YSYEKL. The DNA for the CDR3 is TGCGCCAGCAGCCAGGCCGGGACAGGGAATGAGCAGTTCTTC. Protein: CASSQAGTGNEQFF.

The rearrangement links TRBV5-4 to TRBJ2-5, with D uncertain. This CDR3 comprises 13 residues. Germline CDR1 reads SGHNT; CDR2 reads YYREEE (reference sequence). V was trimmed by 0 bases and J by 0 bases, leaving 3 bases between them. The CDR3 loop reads CASSLDDQETQYF. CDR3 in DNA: TGTGCCAGCAGCTTGGACGACCAAGAGACCCAGTACTTC.

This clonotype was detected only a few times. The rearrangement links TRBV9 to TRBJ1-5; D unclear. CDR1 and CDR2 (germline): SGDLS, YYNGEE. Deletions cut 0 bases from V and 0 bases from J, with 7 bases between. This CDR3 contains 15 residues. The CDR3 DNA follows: TGTGCCAGCAGCGTAGATGGGGATAGCAATCAGCCCCAGCATTTT. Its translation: CASSVDGDSNQPQHF. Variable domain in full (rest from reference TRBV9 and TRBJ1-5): DSGVTQTPKHLITATGQRVTLRCSPRSGDLSVYWYQQSLDQGLQFLIQYYNGEERAKGNILERFSAQQFPDLHSELNLSSLELGDSALYFCASSVDGDSNQPQHFGDGTRLSIL.

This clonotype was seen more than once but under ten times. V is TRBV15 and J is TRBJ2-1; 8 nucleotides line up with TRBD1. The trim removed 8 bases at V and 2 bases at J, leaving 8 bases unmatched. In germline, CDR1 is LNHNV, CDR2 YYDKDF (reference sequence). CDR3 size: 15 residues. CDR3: CATRRTGPTYNEQFF. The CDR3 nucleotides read TGTGCCACCCGGCGGACAGGGCCTACCTACAATGAGCAGTTCTTC.

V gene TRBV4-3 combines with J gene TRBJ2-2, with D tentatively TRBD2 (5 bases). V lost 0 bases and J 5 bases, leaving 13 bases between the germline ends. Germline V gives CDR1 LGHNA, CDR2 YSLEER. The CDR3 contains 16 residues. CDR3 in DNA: TGCGCCAGCAGCCAAGAGGCACTAGAGCTGACCGGGGAGCTGTTTTTT. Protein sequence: CASSQEALELTGELFF.

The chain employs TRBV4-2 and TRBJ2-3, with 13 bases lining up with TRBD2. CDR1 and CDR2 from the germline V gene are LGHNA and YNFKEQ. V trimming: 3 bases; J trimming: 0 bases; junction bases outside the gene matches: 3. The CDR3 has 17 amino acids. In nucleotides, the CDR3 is TGTGCCAGCAGCCACCCGACTAGCGGGGGGAGCACAGATACGCAGTATTTT. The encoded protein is CASSHPTSGGSTDTQYF.

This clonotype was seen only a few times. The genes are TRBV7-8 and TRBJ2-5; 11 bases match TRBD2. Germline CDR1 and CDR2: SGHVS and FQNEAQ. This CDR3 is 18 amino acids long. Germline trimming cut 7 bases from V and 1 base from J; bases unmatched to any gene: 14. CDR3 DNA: TGTGCCAGCACTCCCCGGGGGAGGGGACTAGCGGTCCAAGAGACCCAGTACTTC. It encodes CASTPRGRGLAVQETQYF.

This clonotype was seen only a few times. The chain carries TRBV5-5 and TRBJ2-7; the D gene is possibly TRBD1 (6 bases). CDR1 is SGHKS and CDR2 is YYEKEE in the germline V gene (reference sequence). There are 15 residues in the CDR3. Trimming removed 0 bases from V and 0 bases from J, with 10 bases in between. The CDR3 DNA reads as TGTGCCAGCAGCTTGGGGGGACATATCTCCTACGAGCAGTACTTC. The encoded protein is CASSLGGHISYEQYF.

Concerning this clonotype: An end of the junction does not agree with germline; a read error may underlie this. CDR3 sequence: CATRRAVGGKGVITNTGELFF. The CDR3 DNA reads TGTGCCACCCGCAGGGCAGTGGGGGGAAAAGGAGTGATTACGAACACCGGGGAGCTGTTTTTT. J is TRBJ2-2 and V is TRBV15; tentative D call: TRBD2 (6 bases). Germline V gene sequence: CDR1 LNHNV, CDR2 YYDKDF (reference sequence). The CDR3 totals 21 residues. The full variable domain, in which reference TRBV15 and TRBJ2-2 provide the parts outside the CDR3, is DAMVIQNPRYQVTQFGKPVTLSCSQTLNHNVMYWYQQKSSQAPKLLFHYYDKDFNNEADTPDNFQSRRPNTSFCFLDIRSPGLGDTAMYLCATRRAVGGKGVITNTGELFFGEGSRLTVL.

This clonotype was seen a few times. The CDR3: CSARDQPGKPYEQYF. The CDR3 DNA reads TGCAGTGCTAGAGATCAGCCCGGGAAACCCTACGAGCAGTACTTC. J is TRBJ2-7 and V is TRBV20-1; weak D call: TRBD2 (5 bases). V gave up 0 bases and J gave up 2 bases, with 14 bases separating them. The CDR3 consists of 15 residues. Germline CDR1 reads DFQATT; CDR2 reads SNEGSKA (reference sequence).

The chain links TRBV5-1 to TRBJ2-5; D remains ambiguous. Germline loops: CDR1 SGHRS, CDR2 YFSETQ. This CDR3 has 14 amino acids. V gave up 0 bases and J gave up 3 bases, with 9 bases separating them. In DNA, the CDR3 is TGCGCCAGCAGCTTGGCCTTTGTGGAAGAGACCCAGTACTTC. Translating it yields CASSLAFVEETQYF.

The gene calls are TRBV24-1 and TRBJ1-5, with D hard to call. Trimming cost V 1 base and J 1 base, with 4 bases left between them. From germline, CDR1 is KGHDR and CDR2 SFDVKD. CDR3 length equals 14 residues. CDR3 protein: CATSDLLSNQPQHF. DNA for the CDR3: TGTGCCACCAGTGATTTATTGAGCAATCAGCCCCAGCATTTT.

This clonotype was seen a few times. CDR3 in amino acids: CASSWYRGSNQPQHF. In nucleotides, the CDR3 is TGTGCCAGCAGTTGGTATCGGGGAAGCAATCAGCCCCAGCATTTT. V usage is TRBV6-2 or TRBV6-3 and J usage is TRBJ1-5; unclear D gene. Germline lookup yields CDR1 MNHEY and CDR2 SVGEGT. This CDR3 contains 15 residues. Trimming took 4 bases from V and 1 from J, leaving 11 bases between them.

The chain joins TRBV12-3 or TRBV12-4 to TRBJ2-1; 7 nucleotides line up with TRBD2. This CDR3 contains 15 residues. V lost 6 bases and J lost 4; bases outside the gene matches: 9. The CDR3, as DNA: TGTGCCAGCAGCGGGACTACTAAGGCGTACAATGAGCAGTTCTTC. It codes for CASSGTTKAYNEQFF.

CDR3 sequence (DNA): TGTGCCAGCAGCGTAGATGGGACAGGGGACCCGTGGACTGAAGCTTTCTTT. It encodes CASSVDGTGDPWTEAFF. J is TRBJ1-1 and V is TRBV9; 10 bases are a match to TRBD1. The V gene end was trimmed by 0 bases and the J gene end by 5 bases; junction bases not matched to a gene: 10. Looked up from germline, CDR1 is SGDLS and CDR2 is YYNGEE. The CDR3 has 17 amino acids.

CDR3: CASSQGRLAGGPTYEQYF. CDR3 coding DNA: TGCGCCAGCAGCCAGGGCCGACTAGCGGGAGGGCCTACGTACGAGCAGTACTTC. The chain combines TRBV4-3 with TRBJ2-7; 14 bases map to TRBD2. CDR1 and CDR2 from the germline V gene are LGHNA and YSLEER. Unmatched junction bases numbered 11, after V lost 3 bases and J lost 4 bases. This CDR3 comprises 18 residues.

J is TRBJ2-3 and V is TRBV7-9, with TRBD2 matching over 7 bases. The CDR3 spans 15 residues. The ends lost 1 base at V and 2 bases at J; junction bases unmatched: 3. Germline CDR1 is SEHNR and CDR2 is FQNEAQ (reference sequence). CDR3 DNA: TGTGCCAGCAGCTTAGGGGGGACTACCACAGATACGCAGTATTTT. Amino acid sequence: CASSLGGTTTDTQYF.

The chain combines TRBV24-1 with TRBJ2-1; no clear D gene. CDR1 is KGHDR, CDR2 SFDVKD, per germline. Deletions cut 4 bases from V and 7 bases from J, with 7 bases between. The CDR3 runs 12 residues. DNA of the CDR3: TGTGCCACCAGTGAGACTCGGAATGAGCAGTTCTTC. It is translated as CATSETRNEQFF.